This TCR beta chain was sequenced in a study of vaccination and CD4 T cells after COVID-19. General observations from the study: For convalescent patients, 304 of the 307 vaccine-specific clones analyzed were classified as spike mono-reactive.

Sequenced with the Oncomine TCR Beta short-read assay was DNA taken from cultured CD4+ T cells. TCRdb reprocessed the PCR reads with MiXCR, giving one entry per CDR3 protein. This table holds tens of thousands of distinct CDR3 sequences, under 65% found once. The table lists this clonotype with a few counts. Its specificity is unknown. Treatment denoted: roughly nine-day PBMC culture with coronavirus spike peptide pools or control peptides (ViraFEST assay). ViraFEST sequenced TCRs after peptide-pool expansion of antigen-specific T cells. Sequenced sample: CD4+ T cells from blood, cultured in vitro. This TCR derives from a human donor who had recovered from COVID-19.

This CDR3 reads CASSSAGRPQHF. The CDR3 coding sequence is TGTGCCAGTAGCTCCGCGGGTAGGCCCCAGCATTTT. The chain uses TRBV19 and TRBJ1-5; D unclear. The CDR3 loop spans 12 amino acids. With 6 bases removed from V and 9 bases from J, the gap between germline ends came to 12 bases. Germline loops: CDR1 LNHDA, CDR2 SQIVND (reference sequence).